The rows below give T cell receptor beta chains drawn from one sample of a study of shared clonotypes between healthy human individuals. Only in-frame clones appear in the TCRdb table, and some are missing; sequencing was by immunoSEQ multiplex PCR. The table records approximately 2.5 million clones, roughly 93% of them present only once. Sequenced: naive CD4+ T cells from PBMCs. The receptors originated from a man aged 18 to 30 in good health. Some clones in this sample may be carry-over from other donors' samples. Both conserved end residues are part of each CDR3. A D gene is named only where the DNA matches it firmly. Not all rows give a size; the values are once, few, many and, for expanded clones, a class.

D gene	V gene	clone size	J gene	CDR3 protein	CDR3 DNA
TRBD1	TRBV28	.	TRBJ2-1	CASTPGQGVYEQFF	TGTGCCAGCACCCCCGGACAGGGGGTGTATGAGCAGTTCTTC
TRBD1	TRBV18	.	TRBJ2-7	CASSPLQGSEQYF	TGTGCCAGCTCACCCTTACAGGGGTCCGAGCAGTACTTC
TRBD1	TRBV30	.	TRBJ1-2	CAWSQGTVGNGYTF	TGTGCCTGGAGCCAAGGGACAGTGGGGAATGGCTACACCTTC
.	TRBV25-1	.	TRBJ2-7	CASSEYWSSRSYEQYF	TGTGCCAGCAGTGAGTACTGGTCTAGCAGGTCCTACGAGCAGTACTTC
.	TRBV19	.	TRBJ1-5	CASSQLWTFVSNQPQHF	TGTGCCAGTAGCCAATTATGGACCTTCGTTAGCAATCAGCCCCAGCATTTT
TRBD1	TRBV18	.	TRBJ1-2	CASSPRDRLNYGYTF	TGTGCCAGCTCACCAAGGGACAGACTGAACTATGGCTACACCTTC
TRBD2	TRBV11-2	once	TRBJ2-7	CASSLDPSGRVEQYF	TGTGCCAGCAGCTTAGACCCTAGCGGGAGGGTCGAGCAGTACTTC
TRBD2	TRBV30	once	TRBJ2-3	CAWSLAGGRTDTQYF	TGTGCCTGGAGCTTAGCGGGAGGGCGTACAGATACGCAGTATTTT
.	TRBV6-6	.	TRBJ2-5	CASSYAWNQETQYF	TGTGCCAGCAGTTACGCCTGGAACCAAGAGACCCAGTACTTC
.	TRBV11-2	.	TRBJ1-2	CASSLSPGNYGYTF	TGTGCCAGCAGCTTAAGTCCAGGGAACTATGGCTACACCTTC
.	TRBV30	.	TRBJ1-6	CAWKRLASSYNSPLHF	TGTGCCTGGAAAAGACTGGCGAGCTCCTATAATTCACCCCTCCACTTT
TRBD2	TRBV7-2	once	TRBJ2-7	CASSLYRIGLADEQYF	TGTGCCAGCAGCTTATACCGTATCGGGCTAGCGGACGAGCAGTACTTC
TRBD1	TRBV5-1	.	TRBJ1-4	CASSSGQGDEKLFF	TGCGCCAGCAGCTCCGGACAGGGGGATGAAAAACTGTTTTTT
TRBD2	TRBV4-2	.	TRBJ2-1	CASSPEGLAGPYNEQFF	TGTGCCAGCAGCCCAGAGGGACTAGCGGGGCCCTACAATGAGCAGTTCTTC
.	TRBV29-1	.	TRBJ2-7	CSVEESSYEQYF	TGCAGCGTTGAGGAGAGCTCCTACGAGCAGTACTTC
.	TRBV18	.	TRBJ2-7	CASSPRGLPYEQYF	TGTGCCAGCTCACCACGGGGCCTCCCCTACGAGCAGTACTTC
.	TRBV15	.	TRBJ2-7	CATSRGGSVYEQYF	TGTGCCACCAGCAGAGGGGGGTCAGTTTACGAGCAGTACTTC
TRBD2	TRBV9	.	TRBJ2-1	CASSPRTSHSYNEQFF	TGTGCCAGCAGCCCCAGGACTAGCCATTCCTACAATGAGCAGTTCTTC
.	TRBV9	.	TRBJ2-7	CASSVAGAGRYEQYF	TGTGCCAGCAGCGTAGCGGGGGCGGGTCGATACGAGCAGTACTTC
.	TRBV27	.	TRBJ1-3	CASSLVWGGNTIYF	TGTGCCAGCAGTTTAGTATGGGGCGGGAACACCATATATTTT
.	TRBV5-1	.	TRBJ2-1	CASSLESTAYNEQFF	TGCGCCAGCAGCTTGGAATCCACAGCCTACAATGAGCAGTTCTTC
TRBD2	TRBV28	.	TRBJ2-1	CASTLAGGARGNEQFF	TGTGCCAGCACACTAGCGGGAGGCGCCCGAGGCAATGAGCAGTTCTTC
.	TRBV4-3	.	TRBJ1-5	CASSQDTYQPQHF	TGCGCCAGCAGCCAAGATACCTATCAGCCCCAGCATTTT
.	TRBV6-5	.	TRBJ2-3	CASSYGGGADTQYF	TGTGCCAGCAGTTACGGCGGTGGGGCAGATACGCAGTATTTT
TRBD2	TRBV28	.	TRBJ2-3	CASSLLAGGPDTQYF	TGTGCCAGCAGCTTACTAGCGGGAGGGCCAGATACGCAGTATTTT
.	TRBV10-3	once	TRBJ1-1	CAIRPDQDTEAFF	TGTGCCATCAGACCCGACCAGGACACTGAAGCTTTCTTT
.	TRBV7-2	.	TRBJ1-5	CASSFAGANQPQHF	TGTGCCAGCAGCTTTGCAGGGGCCAATCAGCCCCAGCATTTT
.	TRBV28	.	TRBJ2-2	CASSFSGKNTGELFF	TGTGCCAGCAGTTTTTCAGGGAAAAACACCGGGGAGCTGTTTTTT
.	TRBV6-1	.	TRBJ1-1	CASSDWDGGAFF	TGTGCCAGCAGTGACTGGGACGGTGGAGCTTTCTTT
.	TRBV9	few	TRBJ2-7	CASSVAGVPYEQYF	TGTGCCAGCAGCGTAGCGGGGGTCCCCTACGAGCAGTACTTC
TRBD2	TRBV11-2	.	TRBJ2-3	CASSLVGGTSGSTDTQYF	TGTGCCAGCAGCTTAGTGGGCGGGACTAGCGGCAGCACAGATACGCAGTATTTT
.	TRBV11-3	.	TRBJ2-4	CASSLGWGDIQYF	TGTGCCAGCAGCTTAGGGTGGGGGGACATTCAGTACTTC